The next 24 T cell receptor beta chains were all read from a single sample in a study of blood T cell repertoires in COVID-19 (dated by TCRdb to between 2020 and 2021). Library generation was performed with the immunoSEQ multiplex PCR assay. Entries here come from immuneACCESS through TCRdb and include only in-frame sequences with V and J called. Some clones fail to appear in such tables; in the studies checked, an unresolved V gene covers under half of the shortfall, and the cause of the remainder is unknown. This sample gives 150,000 to 200,000 clones in total; around 82% of them show up just once. The ten largest make up roughly 6.4% of the sample. Sequences were obtained from peripheral blood. These receptors came from a woman aged 40 to 50 with COVID-19, enrolled during active disease.

The rearrangement links TRBV18 to TRBJ1-1; a possible D gene is TRBD1 (5 bases). The CDR3 is 15 residues long. The ends were cut back, 2 bases at V and 4 bases at J, with 14 bases in the middle. Germline V gene sequence: CDR1 KGHSH, CDR2 LQKENI. The chain's CDR3 is CASSPGLGRGTEAFF. In DNA, the CDR3 is TGTGCCAGCTCACCAGGATTGGGGAGGGGCACTGAAGCTTTCTTT.

This clone was seen a handful of times. The V gene is TRBV6-2 or TRBV6-3, the J gene TRBJ2-1; 10 bases match TRBD2. Trimming took 5 bases from V and 9 from J; bases not matched to a gene: 13. This CDR3 region has 16 residues. Per the germline V gene, CDR1 is MNHEY and CDR2 is SVGEGT. The CDR3 spells CASSTTSGTAGGEQFF. In DNA form, the CDR3 reads TGTGCCAGCAGTACAACTAGCGGGACAGCGGGGGGTGAGCAGTTCTTC.

The CDR3 here is CASSRLPQAQETQYF. The DNA for the CDR3 is TGTGCCAGCAGCCGCCTTCCCCAGGCCCAAGAGACCCAGTACTTC. V and J are TRBV7-9 and TRBJ2-5, with D hard to call. V gave up 5 bases and J gave up 1 base, with 14 bases separating them. Germline V lookup: CDR1 SEHNR, CDR2 FQNEAQ (reference sequence). This CDR3 comprises 15 residues.

The V and J genes are TRBV15 and TRBJ1-5; D possibly corresponds to TRBD1 (5 bases). Germline V gene data show CDR1 as LNHNV and CDR2 as YYDKDF (reference sequence). The CDR3 consists of 15 residues. The V gene lost 2 bases and the J gene lost 1 base, with 9 bases spanning the gap. The chain's CDR3 is CATSRSRVSNQPQHF. The CDR3 bases are TGTGCCACCAGCAGATCCAGGGTGAGCAATCAGCCCCAGCATTTT.

The chain employs TRBV5-1 and TRBJ2-7; the match to TRBD1 covers 9 bases. V gave up 1 base and J gave up 5 bases; unmatched junction bases: 4. The CDR3 covers 14 residues. CDR1 and CDR2 from the germline V gene are SGHRS and YFSETQ. The CDR3 here is CASSLTGGRDEQYF. The CDR3 region has the DNA TGCGCCAGCAGCTTGACAGGGGGCAGGGACGAGCAGTACTTC.

J is TRBJ2-5 and V is TRBV6-6; 7 positions agree with TRBD1. The V and J ends lost 2 bases and 5 bases, in that order; junction bases with no gene match: 11. Germline assignment: CDR1 MNHNY and CDR2 SVGAGI (reference sequence). CDR3 length: 16 residues. This CDR3 is CASSYNPGQILETQYF. CDR3 coding DNA: TGTGCCAGCAGTTACAATCCGGGACAGATCTTGGAGACCCAGTACTTC.

This clone was seen a few times. The chain's CDR3 is CAWSQQGDGYTF. In nucleotides, the CDR3 is TGTGCCTGGAGCCAACAGGGGGATGGCTACACCTTC. The chain is built from TRBV30 and TRBJ1-2, with 8 bases identical to TRBD1. J was trimmed by 6 bases and V by 3 bases; bases with no gene match: 3. Germline V gene data show CDR1 as GTSNPN and CDR2 as SVGIG (reference sequence). The CDR3 runs to 12 residues.

This sequence joins TRBV27 and TRBJ2-2; 10 positions match TRBD2. CDR1 is MNHEY and CDR2 is SMNVEV in the germline V gene (reference sequence). Germline trimming cut 3 bases from V and 7 bases from J; bases unmatched to any gene: 5. CDR3 length: 15 amino acids. CDR3 in amino acids: CASSFEAGGFGELFF. For the CDR3, the DNA is TGTGCCAGCAGTTTTGAAGCGGGAGGGTTCGGGGAGCTGTTTTTT.

The rearrangement links TRBV5-1 to TRBJ1-6; no clear D. Trimming pared 5 bases from V and 6 bases from J, leaving 9 bases between. In germline, CDR1 is SGHRS, CDR2 YFSETQ. This CDR3 region has 13 residues. CDR3: CASSLSVNSPLHF. CDR3 DNA sequence: TGCGCCAGCAGTTTGAGCGTTAATTCACCCCTCCACTTT.

As to this clone: This sample also contains other DNA sequences that code for the same CDR3. The chain couples TRBV19 to TRBJ2-5; D not resolved. Trimming took off 5 bases at V and 1 base at J, with 5 bases between the two ends. Germline V gene lookup returns CDR1 LNHDA and CDR2 SQIVND (reference sequence). The CDR3 is 12 residues long. CDR3 sequence: CASSFSQETQYF. The CDR3 region has the DNA TGTGCCAGTAGTTTCAGCCAAGAGACCCAGTACTTC.

This clone was recorded only once. The CDR3 sequence: CASGMGQGNTEAFF. The DNA of the CDR3 is TGTGCCAGCGGAATGGGACAGGGGAACACTGAAGCTTTCTTT. The gene calls are TRBV7-9 and TRBJ1-1, with 9 bases that match TRBD1. Germline assignment: CDR1 SEHNR and CDR2 FQNEAQ (reference sequence). The CDR3 sequence is 14 residues long. The trim removed 8 bases at V and 1 base at J, leaving 5 bases unmatched.

The chain employs TRBV4-2 and TRBJ1-3, with 7 nucleotides matching TRBD1. CDR3 length equals 18 residues. Losses at the gene ends were 1 base for V and 0 bases for J; bases not matched to a gene: 9. In germline, CDR1 is LGHNA, CDR2 YNFKEQ. Here the CDR3 reads CASSQVSFGDSSGNTIYF. The CDR3 DNA follows: TGTGCCAGCAGCCAAGTTAGCTTTGGGGACAGCTCTGGAAACACCATATATTTT.

The rearrangement joins TRBV6-5 to TRBJ2-2; D might be TRBD2 (5 bases). The length of the CDR3 is 12 residues. CDR1 and CDR2 (germline): MNHEY, SVGAGI. V was clipped by 6 bases and J by 6 bases, with 8 bases between them. CDR3 sequence: CASRRAAGELFF. Here the CDR3 DNA reads TGTGCCAGCAGGAGAGCGGCCGGGGAGCTGTTTTTT.

This sequence joins TRBV5-1 and TRBJ2-2; a possible D gene is TRBD1 (5 bases). This CDR3 spans 15 amino acids. V lost 1 base to trimming and J lost 2 bases, with 9 bases between them. Germline CDR1 is SGHRS and CDR2 is YFSETQ. CDR3 in DNA: TGCGCCAGCAGCTTGCTCAGGGTTAACACCGGGGAGCTGTTTTTT. The encoded protein is CASSLLRVNTGELFF.

The chain is built from TRBV9 and TRBJ1-2; TRBD1 agrees at 9 bases. Germline V gene lookup returns CDR1 SGDLS and CDR2 YYNGEE. V trimming: 3 bases; J trimming: 2 bases; junction bases outside the gene matches: 5. CDR3 length equals 15 residues. The CDR3 is CASSGEGQGNYGYTF. CDR3 bases: TGTGCCAGCAGCGGGGAAGGACAGGGGAACTATGGCTACACCTTC.

This clone was picked up many times. The chain couples TRBV6-5 to TRBJ1-2; TRBD1 agrees at 7 bases. Germline CDR1 and CDR2: MNHEY and SVGAGI. V was pared by 6 bases and J by 4 bases, with 5 bases of the junction left unmatched. This CDR3 is built from 13 residues. The CDR3 nucleotides read TGTGCCAGCAGGAAGGGACAGTTCTATGGCTACACCTTC. This encodes CASRKGQFYGYTF.

This chain joins TRBV28 and TRBJ1-4; 7 nucleotides line up with TRBD1. The CDR3 is 15 residues long. CDR1 is MDHEN, CDR2 SYDVKM, per germline. V was clipped by 3 bases and J by 5 bases; unmatched bases: 6. CDR3 bases: TGTGCCAGCAGTTTTGCCGGACAGGAGAATGAAAAACTGTTTTTT. It codes for CASSFAGQENEKLFF.

The chain has TRBV28 and TRBJ1-3; D is possibly TRBD1 (6 bases). This CDR3 contains 17 residues. Germline CDR1 and CDR2: MDHEN and SYDVKM. The ends were cut back, 5 bases at V and 0 bases at J, with 17 bases in the middle. The CDR3 DNA reads TGTGCCAGCAGTCCAGGGGACAATGGAAGCTCTGGAAACACCATATATTTT. As protein: CASSPGDNGSSGNTIYF.

The chain recombines TRBV30 with TRBJ1-2; 7 positions agree with TRBD1. V shed 3 bases and J 2 bases; nucleotides not matched to a gene: 6. Germline V gene data show CDR1 as GTSNPN and CDR2 as SVGIG (reference sequence). The CDR3 runs to 14 residues. In DNA, the CDR3 is TGTGCCTGGAGCTCCGGGACAGCAAACTATGGCTACACCTTC. Translated, it gives CAWSSGTANYGYTF.

This clone was counted a few times. The chain links TRBV19 to TRBJ1-1; D call uncertain. Germline CDR1 LNHDA, CDR2 SQIVND (reference sequence). The ends were cut back, 8 bases at V and 3 bases at J, with 7 bases in the middle. This CDR3 spans 11 amino acids. The DNA for the CDR3 is TGTGCCAGTCGAGGGTACACTGAAGCTTTCTTT. This gives the protein CASRGYTEAFF.

The chain links TRBV5-1 to TRBJ1-2, with 7 bases identical to TRBD1. This CDR3 region has 15 residues. Per germline, CDR1 SGHRS and CDR2 YFSETQ. V shed 4 bases and J 1 base; nucleotides not matched to a gene: 7. The DNA for the CDR3 is TGCGCCAGCAGCCTGAGACAGGGCAATAACTATGGCTACACCTTC. As protein: CASSLRQGNNYGYTF.

The V call is TRBV13, the J call TRBJ1-6, with TRBD1 matching 7 bases. CDR3 length equals 13 residues. Losses at the gene ends were 6 bases for V and 10 bases for J; bases not matched to a gene: 6. In germline, CDR1 is PRHDT, CDR2 FYEKMQ (reference sequence). CDR3 in DNA: TGTGCCAGCAGTTCGACAGGGCCATCACCCCTCCACTTT. It yields the protein CASSSTGPSPLHF.

The chain is built from TRBV24-1 and TRBJ2-2, with 13 bases lining up with TRBD2. Per germline, CDR1 KGHDR and CDR2 SFDVKD. The CDR3 runs to 14 residues. J gave up 6 bases and V 7 bases, and 1 base lay outside the gene matches. The CDR3 DNA sequence: TGTGCCACCAGGGGGACTAGCGGGGCCGGGGAGCTGTTTTTT. Translated, it gives CATRGTSGAGELFF.

This clone was seen ten or more times. The rearrangement uses TRBV11-2 and TRBJ2-7; weak D call: TRBD1 (6 bases). This CDR3 region has 16 residues. In germline, CDR1 is SGHAT, CDR2 FQNNGV. Trimming cost V 4 bases and J 5 bases, with 21 bases left between them. The DNA for the CDR3 is TGTGCCAGCAGCTCTCCCACACAGGGCCCATTACACGAGCAGTACTTC. This sequence encodes CASSSPTQGPLHEQYF.